This passage covers 14 T cell receptor beta chains from one sample sequenced in a study of graft-versus-host responses after intestinal transplantation. The method was immunoSEQ multiplex PCR; TCRdb's version includes in-frame clones alone and lacks a portion of them. The sample consists of about 97,000 clones, approximately 92% of them appearing once. The sample consisted of PBMCs, taken just under 460 days after intestinal transplant. These receptor sequences come from a human patient who received an intestinal transplant, so some T cells may come from the graft donor.

In its sample, this clone was seen once. The chain joins TRBV5-1 to TRBJ2-3, with D perhaps matching TRBD1 (6 bases). This CDR3 has 15 residues. V lost 4 bases and J 2 bases, leaving 14 bases between the germline ends. Per germline, CDR1 SGHRS and CDR2 YFSETQ. The DNA of the CDR3 is TGCGCCAGCAGCCCGGGACACCTAAACACAGATACGCAGTATTTT. The encoded protein is CASSPGHLNTDTQYF.

This chain connects TRBV10-3 to TRBJ1-3; a possible D gene is TRBD1 (6 bases). The CDR3 is made up of 16 amino acids. The V gene's germline CDR1 is ENHRY and CDR2 SYGVKD. V shed 4 bases and J shed 0 bases, with 13 bases lying between them. The CDR3: CAISAGGGGSGNTIYF. The CDR3 region has the DNA TGTGCCATCAGTGCTGGGGGCGGAGGCTCTGGAAACACCATATATTTT.

The chain combines TRBV6-5 with TRBJ1-2; no reliable D call. V lost 3 bases, J lost 7 bases, and 21 bases lay in between. The CDR3 has 16 amino acids. CDR1 and CDR2 from the germline V gene are MNHEY and SVGAGI. Written as DNA, the CDR3 is TGTGCCAGCAGTTATTCTTGGGCGGATCCTGGCGGTGGCTACACCTTC. This sequence encodes CASSYSWADPGGGYTF.

The chain uses TRBV7-2 and TRBJ2-6, with 8 bases aligning to TRBD2. Germline-derived CDR1 and CDR2 are SGHTA and FQGNSA. The CDR3 extends over 19 amino acids. V lost 1 base and J lost 0; bases outside the gene matches: 8. This CDR3 is CASSLVDRTSFSGANVLTF. CDR3 DNA sequence: TGTGCCAGCAGCTTAGTCGACAGGACTAGCTTCTCTGGGGCCAACGTCCTGACTTTC.

The chain employs TRBV6-5 and TRBJ1-2; D unresolved. CDR3 size: 14 residues. CDR1 MNHEY and CDR2 SVGAGI come from the germline V gene. Trimming removed 5 bases from V and 4 bases from J, with 14 bases in between. In nucleotides, the CDR3 is TGTGCCAGCAGTCCATCAGACCGATCCTATGGCTACACCTTC. Its protein product is CASSPSDRSYGYTF.

This rearrangement joins TRBV20-1 to TRBJ2-7; D call uncertain. Trimming stripped 6 bases from V and 3 bases from J, with 9 bases between. The CDR3 covers 11 residues. CDR1 DFQATT and CDR2 SNEGSKA come from the germline V gene (reference sequence). The DNA for the CDR3 is TGCAGTGCGCCTCTCGGCTACGAGCAGTACTTC. It codes for CSAPLGYEQYF.

The gene calls are TRBV2 and TRBJ2-3; perhaps TRBD2 as D (6 bases). Trimming took off 7 bases at V and 2 bases at J, with 16 bases between the two ends. This CDR3 comprises 15 residues. Germline V gene sequence: CDR1 SNHLY, CDR2 FYNNEI. The CDR3 coding sequence is TGTGCCAGCACCGGGGGTTTAGGGTCCACAGATACGCAGTATTTT. Translating gives CASTGGLGSTDTQYF.

This clone was observed a handful of times. The V call is TRBV27, the J call TRBJ1-4; TRBD1 aligns across 7 bases. Germline-derived CDR1 and CDR2 are MNHEY and SMNVEV (reference sequence). CDR3 length equals 15 residues. With 0 bases clipped from V and 10 bases from J, the junction kept 8 bases outside the gene matches. CDR3: CASSLSPLRGGKLFF. The CDR3 DNA reads as TGTGCCAGCAGTTTATCTCCCCTCAGGGGGGGAAAACTGTTTTTT.

The chain has TRBV18 and TRBJ2-3; tentatively, D is TRBD1 (5 bases). Germline lookup yields CDR1 KGHSH and CDR2 LQKENI. The CDR3 runs to 15 residues. V was cut by 4 bases and J by 4 bases, with 15 bases left in between. The CDR3 sequence is CASSLWQGVADTQYF. The CDR3 bases are TGTGCCAGCTCACTATGGCAGGGTGTCGCAGATACGCAGTATTTT.

The chain has TRBV19 and TRBJ1-1; D is undetermined. With 8 bases removed from V and 1 base from J, the gap between germline ends came to 5 bases. Germline V CDR1 and CDR2: LNHDA, SQIVND (reference sequence). This CDR3 has 11 amino acids. CDR3 protein: CASGENTEAFF. For the CDR3, the DNA is TGTGCCAGTGGGGAGAACACTGAAGCTTTCTTT.

This clone was seen a handful of times. The CDR3 region has the DNA TGTGCCAGCAGTTACTCCCGGACAGGGGGGTATGGCTACACCTTC. Protein product: CASSYSRTGGYGYTF. This rearrangement joins TRBV6-5 to TRBJ1-2; 10 nucleotides align to TRBD1. V lost 0 bases to trimming and J lost 5 bases; unmatched junction nucleotides: 3. This CDR3 has 15 residues. CDR1 and CDR2 (germline): MNHEY, SVGAGI.

V gene TRBV5-1 combines with J gene TRBJ2-7; 8 positions match TRBD2. CDR1 and CDR2 (germline): SGHRS, YFSETQ. J gave up 3 bases and V 6 bases, and 8 bases lay outside the gene matches. This CDR3 has 14 residues. The CDR3 loop is CASTPGGGIYEQYF. DNA of the CDR3: TGCGCCAGCACCCCGGGGGGGGGTATCTACGAGCAGTACTTC. The full variable domain, in which reference TRBV5-1 and TRBJ2-7 provide the parts outside the CDR3, is KAGVTQTPRYLIKTRGQQVTLSCSPISGHRSVSWYQQTPGQGLQFLFEYFSETQRNKGNFPGRFSGRQFSNSRSEMNVSTLELGDSALYLCASTPGGGIYEQYFGPGTRLTVT.

The chain recombines TRBV7-8 with TRBJ2-1; the D gene is possibly TRBD1 (5 bases). Trimming pared 1 base from V and 4 bases from J, leaving 17 bases between. This CDR3 comprises 17 residues. Germline lookup yields CDR1 SGHVS and CDR2 FQNEAQ. The CDR3 coding sequence is TGTGCCAGCAGCTTAGGTTCTAGGTTAAGGGGTTACAATGAGCAGTTCTTC. It yields the protein CASSLGSRLRGYNEQFF.

In its sample, this clone was seen a few times. This sequence joins TRBV4-1 and TRBJ1-6; D gene unclear. V lost 0 bases and J 10 bases, leaving 13 bases between the germline ends. Per the germline V gene, CDR1 is MGHRA and CDR2 is YSYEKL. The CDR3 spans 15 residues. The CDR3 nucleotides are TGCGCCAGCAGCCAAGATCTTAAGATCTCCTCACCCCTCCACTTT. This encodes CASSQDLKISSPLHF.